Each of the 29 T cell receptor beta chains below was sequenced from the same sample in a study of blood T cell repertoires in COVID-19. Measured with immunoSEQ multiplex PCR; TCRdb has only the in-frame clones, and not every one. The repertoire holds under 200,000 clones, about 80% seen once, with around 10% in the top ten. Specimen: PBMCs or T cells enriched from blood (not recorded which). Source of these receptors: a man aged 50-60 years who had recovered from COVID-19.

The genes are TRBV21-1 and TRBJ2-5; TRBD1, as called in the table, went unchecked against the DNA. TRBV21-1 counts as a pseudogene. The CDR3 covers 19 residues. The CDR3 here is CASSKARYRPIVQKETQYF. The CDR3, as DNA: TGTGCCAGCAGCAAAGCGCGGTACAGGCCAATTGTTCAAAAAGAGACCCAGTACTTC.

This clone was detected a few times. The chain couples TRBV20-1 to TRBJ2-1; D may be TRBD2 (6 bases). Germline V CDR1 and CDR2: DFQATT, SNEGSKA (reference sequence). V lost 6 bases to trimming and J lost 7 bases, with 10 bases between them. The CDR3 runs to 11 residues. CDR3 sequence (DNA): TGCAGTGCCAGGAGCGGGAATGAGCAGTTCTTC. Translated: CSARSGNEQFF.

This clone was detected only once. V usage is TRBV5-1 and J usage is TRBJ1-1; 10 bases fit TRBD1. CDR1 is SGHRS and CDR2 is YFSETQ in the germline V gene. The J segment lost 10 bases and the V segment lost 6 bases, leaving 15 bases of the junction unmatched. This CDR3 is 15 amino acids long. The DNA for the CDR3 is TGCGCCAGCACAAGGGACTCCGGGACAGGGGATGGAGCTTTCTTT. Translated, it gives CASTRDSGTGDGAFF.

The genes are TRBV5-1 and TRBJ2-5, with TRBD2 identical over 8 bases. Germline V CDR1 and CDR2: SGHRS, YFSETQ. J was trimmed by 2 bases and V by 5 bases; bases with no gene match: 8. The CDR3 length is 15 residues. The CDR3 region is CASSKSGTRQETQYF. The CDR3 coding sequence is TGCGCCAGCAGTAAATCCGGGACTAGACAAGAGACCCAGTACTTC.

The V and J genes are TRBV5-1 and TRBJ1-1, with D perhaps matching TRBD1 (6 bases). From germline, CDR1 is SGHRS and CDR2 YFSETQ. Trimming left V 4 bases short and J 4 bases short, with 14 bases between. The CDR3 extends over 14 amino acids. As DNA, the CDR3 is TGCGCCAGCAGCCCCAGGGGCGACGGCACTGAAGCTTTCTTT. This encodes CASSPRGDGTEAFF.

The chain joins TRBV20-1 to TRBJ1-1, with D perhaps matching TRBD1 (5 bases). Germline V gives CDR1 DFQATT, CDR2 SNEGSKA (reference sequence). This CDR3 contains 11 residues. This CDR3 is CSTTGNTEAFF. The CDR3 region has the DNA TGCAGCACAACAGGGAACACTGAAGCTTTCTTT.

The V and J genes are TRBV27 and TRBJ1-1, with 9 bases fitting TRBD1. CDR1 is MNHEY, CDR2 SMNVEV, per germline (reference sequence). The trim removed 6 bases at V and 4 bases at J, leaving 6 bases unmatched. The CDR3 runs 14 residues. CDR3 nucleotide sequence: TGTGCCAGCAGGGGGACAGGGTGGGCCACTGAAGCTTTCTTT. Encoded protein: CASRGTGWATEAFF.

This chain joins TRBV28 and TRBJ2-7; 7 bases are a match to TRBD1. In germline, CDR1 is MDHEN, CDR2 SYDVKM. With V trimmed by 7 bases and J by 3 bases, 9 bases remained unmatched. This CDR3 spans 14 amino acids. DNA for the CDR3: TGTGCCAGCAATAAACCGGGACAGCTCTACGAGCAGTACTTC. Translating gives CASNKPGQLYEQYF.

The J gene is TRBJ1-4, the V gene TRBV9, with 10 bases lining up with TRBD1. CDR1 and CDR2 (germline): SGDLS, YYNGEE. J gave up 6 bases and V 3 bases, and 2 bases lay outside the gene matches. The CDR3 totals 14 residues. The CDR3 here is CASSAGQGYEKLFF. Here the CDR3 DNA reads TGTGCCAGCAGCGCGGGACAGGGGTATGAAAAACTGTTTTTT.

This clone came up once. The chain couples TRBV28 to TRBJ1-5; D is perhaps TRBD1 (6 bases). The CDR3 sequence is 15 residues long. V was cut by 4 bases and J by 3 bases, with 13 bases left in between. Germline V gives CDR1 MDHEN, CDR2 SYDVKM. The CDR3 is CASSSWYRDNQPQHF. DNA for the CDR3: TGTGCCAGCAGTTCCTGGTACAGGGACAATCAGCCCCAGCATTTT.

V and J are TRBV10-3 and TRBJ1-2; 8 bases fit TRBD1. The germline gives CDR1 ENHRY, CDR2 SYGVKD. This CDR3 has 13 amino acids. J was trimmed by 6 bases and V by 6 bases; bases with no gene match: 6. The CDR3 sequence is CAIRGPGQDGYTF. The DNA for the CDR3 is TGTGCCATCAGGGGTCCGGGACAGGATGGCTACACCTTC.

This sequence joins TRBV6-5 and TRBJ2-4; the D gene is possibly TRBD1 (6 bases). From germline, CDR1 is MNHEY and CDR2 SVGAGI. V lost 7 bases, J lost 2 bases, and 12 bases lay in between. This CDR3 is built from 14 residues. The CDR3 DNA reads TGTGCCAGCAAACCCCAGGGGACCAAAAACATTCAGTACTTC. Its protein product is CASKPQGTKNIQYF.

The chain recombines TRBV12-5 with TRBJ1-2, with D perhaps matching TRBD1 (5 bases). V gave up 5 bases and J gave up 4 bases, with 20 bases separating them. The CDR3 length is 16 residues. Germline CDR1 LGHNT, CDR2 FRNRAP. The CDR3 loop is CASGTGTSFAGYGYTF. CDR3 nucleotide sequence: TGTGCTAGTGGTACCGGGACTTCATTTGCTGGCTATGGCTACACCTTC.

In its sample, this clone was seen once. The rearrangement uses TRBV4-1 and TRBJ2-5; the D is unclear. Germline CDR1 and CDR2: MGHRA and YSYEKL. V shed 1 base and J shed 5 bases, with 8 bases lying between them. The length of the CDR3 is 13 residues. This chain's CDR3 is CASSQGRSETQYF. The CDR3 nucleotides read TGCGCCAGCAGCCAAGGTAGAAGTGAGACCCAGTACTTC.

The CDR3 DNA is TGTGCCAGCAGCTTACAGGGACGTAATTCACCCCTCCACTTT. Its protein product is CASSLQGRNSPLHF. V is TRBV5-4 and J is TRBJ1-6; TRBD1 is a possible D gene (6 bases). The CDR3 contains 14 residues. Trimming took off 2 bases at V and 6 bases at J, with 9 bases between the two ends. Germline V gene sequence: CDR1 SGHNT, CDR2 YYREEE (reference sequence).

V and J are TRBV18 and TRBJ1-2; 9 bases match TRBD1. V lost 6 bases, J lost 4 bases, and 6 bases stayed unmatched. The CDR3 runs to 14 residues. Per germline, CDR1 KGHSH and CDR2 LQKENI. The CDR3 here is CASSPGQGSYGYTF. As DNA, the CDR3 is TGTGCCAGCTCCCCGGGACAGGGATCCTATGGCTACACCTTC.

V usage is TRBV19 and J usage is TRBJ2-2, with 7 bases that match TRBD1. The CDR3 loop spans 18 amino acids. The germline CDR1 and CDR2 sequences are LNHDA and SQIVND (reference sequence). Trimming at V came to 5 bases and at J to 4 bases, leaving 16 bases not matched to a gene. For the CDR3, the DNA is TGTGCCAGTAGTGTCGCGCCTTTAATGACAGGGAGCACCGGGGAGCTGTTTTTT. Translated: CASSVAPLMTGSTGELFF.

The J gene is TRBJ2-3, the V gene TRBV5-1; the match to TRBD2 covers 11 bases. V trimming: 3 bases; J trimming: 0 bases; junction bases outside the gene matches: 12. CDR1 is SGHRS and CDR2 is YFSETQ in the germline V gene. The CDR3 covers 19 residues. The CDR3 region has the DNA TGCGCCAGCAGCTGGTCGCCTAGCGGGGGGTCGACTAGCACAGATACGCAGTATTTT. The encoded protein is CASSWSPSGGSTSTDTQYF.

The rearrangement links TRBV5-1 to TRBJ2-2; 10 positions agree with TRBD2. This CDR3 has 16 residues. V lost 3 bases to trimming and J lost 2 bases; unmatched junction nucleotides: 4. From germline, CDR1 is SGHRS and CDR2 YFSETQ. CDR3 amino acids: CASSYRTSGNTGELFF. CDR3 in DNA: TGCGCCAGCAGCTACCGGACTAGCGGAAACACCGGGGAGCTGTTTTTT.

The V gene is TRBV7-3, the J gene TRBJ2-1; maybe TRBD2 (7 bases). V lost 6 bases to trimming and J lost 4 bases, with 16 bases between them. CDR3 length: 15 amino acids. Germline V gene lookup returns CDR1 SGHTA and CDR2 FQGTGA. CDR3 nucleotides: TGTGCCAGCAGTTCAGGGGCTAGCGGTTACAATGAGCAGTTCTTC. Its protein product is CASSSGASGYNEQFF.

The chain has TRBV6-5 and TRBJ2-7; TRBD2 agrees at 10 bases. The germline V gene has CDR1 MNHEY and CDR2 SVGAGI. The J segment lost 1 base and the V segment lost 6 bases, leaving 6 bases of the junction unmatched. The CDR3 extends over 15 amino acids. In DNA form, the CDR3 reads TGTGCCAGCAGCAAGGGACTAGCGCTATCCTACGAGCAGTACTTC. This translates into CASSKGLALSYEQYF.

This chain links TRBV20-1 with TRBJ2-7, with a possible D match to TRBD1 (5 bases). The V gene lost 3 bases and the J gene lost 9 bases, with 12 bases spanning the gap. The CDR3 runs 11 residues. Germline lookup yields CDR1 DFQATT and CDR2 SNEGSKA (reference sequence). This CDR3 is CSASTGVGQYF. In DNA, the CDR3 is TGCAGTGCTAGCACAGGAGTTGGGCAGTACTTC.

The CDR3 DNA reads TGTGCCACCAAGAGGTCCGGCCAATTCAATGAAAAACTGTTTTTT. It specifies CATKRSGQFNEKLFF. The V call is TRBV15, the J call TRBJ1-4; D gene uncertain. Germline assignment: CDR1 LNHNV and CDR2 YYDKDF (reference sequence). V was pared by 7 bases and J by 5 bases, with 17 bases between. The CDR3 runs 15 residues.

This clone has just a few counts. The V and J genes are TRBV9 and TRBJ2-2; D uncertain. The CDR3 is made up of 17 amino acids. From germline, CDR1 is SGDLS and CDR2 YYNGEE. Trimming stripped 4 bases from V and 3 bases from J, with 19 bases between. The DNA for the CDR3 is TGTGCCAGCAGCCCGCGCGGCCTGGCAGAATACACCGGGGAGCTGTTTTTT. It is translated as CASSPRGLAEYTGELFF.

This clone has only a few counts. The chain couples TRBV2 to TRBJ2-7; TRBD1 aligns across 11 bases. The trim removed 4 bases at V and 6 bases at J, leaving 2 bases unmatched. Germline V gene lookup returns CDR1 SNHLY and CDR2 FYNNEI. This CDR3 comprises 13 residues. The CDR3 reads CASSADRGREQYF. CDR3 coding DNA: TGTGCCAGCAGTGCGGACAGGGGGCGCGAGCAGTACTTC.

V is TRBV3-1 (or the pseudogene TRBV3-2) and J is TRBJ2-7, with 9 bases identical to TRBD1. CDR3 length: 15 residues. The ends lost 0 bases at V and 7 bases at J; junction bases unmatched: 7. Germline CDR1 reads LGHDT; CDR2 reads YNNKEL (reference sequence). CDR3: CASSQEDRGGGEQYF. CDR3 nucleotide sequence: TGTGCCAGCAGCCAAGAGGACAGGGGAGGTGGGGAGCAGTACTTC.

CDR3 sequence reads: CSVAPAGAYEQYF. In nucleotides, the CDR3 is TGCAGCGTTGCCCCCGCGGGAGCCTACGAGCAGTACTTC. V usage is TRBV29-1 and J usage is TRBJ2-7; 7 nucleotides match TRBD2. This CDR3 spans 13 amino acids. CDR1 and CDR2 (germline): SQVTM, ANQGSEA. With 4 bases clipped from V and 2 bases from J, the junction kept 5 bases outside the gene matches.

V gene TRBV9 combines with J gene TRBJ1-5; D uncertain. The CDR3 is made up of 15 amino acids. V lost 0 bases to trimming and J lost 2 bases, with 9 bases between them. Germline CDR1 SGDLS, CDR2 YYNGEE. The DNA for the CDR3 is TGTGCCAGCAGCGTAGCTCGAACGGGCAATCAGCCCCAGCATTTT. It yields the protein CASSVARTGNQPQHF.

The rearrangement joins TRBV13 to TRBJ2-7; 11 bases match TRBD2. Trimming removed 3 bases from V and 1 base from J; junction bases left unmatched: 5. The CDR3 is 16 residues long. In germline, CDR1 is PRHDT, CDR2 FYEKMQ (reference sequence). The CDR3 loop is CASSFFLAGGSYEQYF. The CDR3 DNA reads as TGTGCCAGCAGCTTTTTTCTAGCGGGAGGATCCTACGAGCAGTACTTC. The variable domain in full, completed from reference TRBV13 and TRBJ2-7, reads AAGVIQSPRHLIKEKRETATLKCYPIPRHDTVYWYQQGPGQDPQFLISFYEKMQSDKGSIPDRFSAQQFSDYHSELNMSSLELGDSALYFCASSFFLAGGSYEQYFGPGTRLTVT.